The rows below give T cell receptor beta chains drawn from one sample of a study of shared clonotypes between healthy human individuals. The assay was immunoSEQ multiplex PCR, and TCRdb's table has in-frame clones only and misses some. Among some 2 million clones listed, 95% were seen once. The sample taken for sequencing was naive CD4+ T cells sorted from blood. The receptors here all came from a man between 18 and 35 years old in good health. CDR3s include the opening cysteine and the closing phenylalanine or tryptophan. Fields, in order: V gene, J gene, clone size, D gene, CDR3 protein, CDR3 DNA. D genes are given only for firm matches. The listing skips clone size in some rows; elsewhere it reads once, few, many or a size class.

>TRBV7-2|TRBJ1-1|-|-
CASSLGGLNTEAFF
TGTGCCAGCAGCTTAGGGGGCTTGAACACTGAAGCTTTCTTT
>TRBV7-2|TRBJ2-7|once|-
CASSLAVSSYEQYF
TGTGCCAGCAGCTTAGCGGTCAGCTCCTACGAGCAGTACTTC
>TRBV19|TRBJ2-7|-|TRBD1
CASSTEGQGGYEQYF
TGTGCCAGTAGTACCGAGGGACAGGGAGGCTACGAGCAGTACTTC
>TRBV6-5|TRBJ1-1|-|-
CASISGPEAFF
TGTGCCAGCATCTCGGGCCCTGAAGCTTTCTTT
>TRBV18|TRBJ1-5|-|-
CASSYRTESNQPQHF
TGTGCCAGCTCATATAGGACGGAGAGCAATCAGCCCCAGCATTTT
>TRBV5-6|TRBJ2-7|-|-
CASSYQVVSEQYF
TGTGCCAGCAGTTACCAGGTCGTCTCCGAGCAGTACTTC
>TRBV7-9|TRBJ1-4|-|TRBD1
CASSLTGTGNEKLFF
TGTGCCAGCAGCCTTACCGGGACAGGGAATGAAAAACTGTTTTTT
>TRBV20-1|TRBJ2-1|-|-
CSARPLNEQFF
TGCAGTGCTAGGCCCCTCAATGAGCAGTTCTTC
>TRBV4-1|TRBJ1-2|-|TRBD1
CASSQAGGYGYTF
TGCGCCAGCAGCCAGGCAGGGGGTTATGGCTACACCTTC
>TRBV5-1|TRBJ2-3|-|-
CASSRRQVTDTQYF
TGCGCCAGCAGCCGGCGACAGGTAACAGATACGCAGTATTTT
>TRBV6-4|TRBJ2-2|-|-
CASSEEGYTGELFF
TGTGCCAGCAGTGAAGAGGGGTACACCGGGGAGCTGTTTTTT
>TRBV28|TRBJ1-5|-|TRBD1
CASRPTGTGLYQPQHF
TGTGCCAGCAGGCCCACCGGGACAGGGCTGTATCAGCCCCAGCATTTT
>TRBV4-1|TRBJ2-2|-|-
CASSPQQGNTGELFF
TGCGCCAGCAGCCCCCAACAGGGGAACACCGGGGAGCTGTTTTTT
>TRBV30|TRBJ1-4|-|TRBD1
CAWSEQGGPFGEKLFF
TGTGCCTGGAGTGAACAGGGGGGCCCATTTGGTGAAAAACTGTTTTTT
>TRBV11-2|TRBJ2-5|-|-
CASSLDRAWVGETQYF
TGTGCCAGCAGCTTAGACCGGGCCTGGGTTGGAGAGACCCAGTACTTC
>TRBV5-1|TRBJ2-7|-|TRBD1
CASSPGGWDRGYEQYF
TGCGCCAGCAGCCCCGGAGGCTGGGACAGGGGCTACGAGCAGTACTTC
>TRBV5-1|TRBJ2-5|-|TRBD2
CASSSGLAGETQYF
TGCGCCAGCAGCTCGGGACTAGCGGGGGAGACCCAGTACTTC
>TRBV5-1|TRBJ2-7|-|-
CASSLGPASYEQYF
TGCGCCAGCAGCTTGGGGCCAGCTTCCTACGAGCAGTACTTC
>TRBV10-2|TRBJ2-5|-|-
CASSEVRTLRKETQYF
TGCGCCAGCAGTGAGGTCCGGACACTAAGAAAGGAGACCCAGTACTTC
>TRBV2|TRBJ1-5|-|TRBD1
CASSVQGGNQPQHF
TGTGCCAGCAGTGTGCAGGGGGGTAATCAGCCCCAGCATTTT
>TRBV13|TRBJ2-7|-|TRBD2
CASSPSGRAYEQYF
TGTGCCAGCAGCCCCAGCGGGAGGGCCTACGAGCAGTACTTC
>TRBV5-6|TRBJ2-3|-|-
CASNPGRGTDTQYF
TGTGCCAGCAACCCGGGACGGGGCACAGATACGCAGTATTTT
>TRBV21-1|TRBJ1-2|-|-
CASSQDRGYGYTF
TGTGCCAGCAGCCAGGACAGGGGGTATGGCTACACCTTC
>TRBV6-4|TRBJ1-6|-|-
CASRSTAGDNSPLHF
TGTGCCAGCAGATCTACAGCGGGAGATAATTCACCCCTCCACTTT
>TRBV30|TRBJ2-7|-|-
CACSVGRGSDEQYF
TGTGCCTGCAGCGTTGGACGCGGGTCGGACGAGCAGTACTTC
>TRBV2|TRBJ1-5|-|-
CASTRDDAQPQHF
TGTGCCAGCACCAGGGACGACGCTCAGCCCCAGCATTTT
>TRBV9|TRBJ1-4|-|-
CASSETTVSDNEKLFF
TGTGCCAGCAGCGAAACGACAGTGAGTGATAATGAAAAACTGTTTTTT
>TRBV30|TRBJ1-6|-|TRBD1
CAWSGGQGALSYNSPLHF
TGTGCCTGGAGCGGGGGACAGGGGGCCCTATCCTATAATTCACCCCTCCACTTT
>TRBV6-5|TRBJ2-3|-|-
CASSNRDTQYF
TGTGCCAGCAGTAACAGGGATACGCAGTATTTT
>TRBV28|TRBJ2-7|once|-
CASGGSGGPPYEQYF
TGTGCCAGCGGGGGTTCCGGGGGGCCTCCCTACGAGCAGTACTTC
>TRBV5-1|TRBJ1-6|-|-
CASSLAESNSPLHF
TGCGCCAGCAGCTTGGCCGAGTCAAATTCACCCCTCCACTTT
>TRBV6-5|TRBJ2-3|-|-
CASSYGGADTDTQYF
TGTGCCAGCAGTTACGGTGGAGCGGATACAGATACGCAGTATTTT
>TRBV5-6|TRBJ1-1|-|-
CASSSLGGQNTEAFF
TGTGCCAGCAGCTCCCTAGGGGGACAGAACACTGAAGCTTTCTTT
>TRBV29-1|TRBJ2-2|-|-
CSVEVSSGELFF
TGCAGCGTTGAAGTCTCGTCCGGGGAGCTGTTTTTT
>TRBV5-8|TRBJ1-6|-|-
CASSYRYGDSPLHF
TGTGCCAGCAGTTACAGATACGGTGATTCACCCCTCCACTTT
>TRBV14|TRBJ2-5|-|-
CASSQFTKQETQYF
TGTGCCAGCAGCCAATTTACTAAACAAGAGACCCAGTACTTC
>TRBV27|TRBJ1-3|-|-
CASSPYNDLGNTIYF
TGTGCCAGCAGTCCCTACAACGATCTGGGGAACACCATATATTTT
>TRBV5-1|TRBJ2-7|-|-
CASSPVSSSYEQYF
TGCGCCAGCAGCCCCGTGTCGAGCTCCTACGAGCAGTACTTC
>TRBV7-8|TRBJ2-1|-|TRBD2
CASSSLAALDNEQFF
TGTGCCAGCAGCTCACTAGCGGCCCTGGACAATGAGCAGTTCTTC
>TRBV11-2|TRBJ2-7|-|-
CASSRDTSYEQYF
TGTGCCAGCAGCCGGGACACCTCCTACGAGCAGTACTTC
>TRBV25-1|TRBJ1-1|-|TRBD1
CASSARQGGTEAFF
TGTGCCAGCAGCGCACGACAGGGAGGCACTGAAGCTTTCTTT